The 20 T cell receptor delta chains reported below all come from one sample, sequenced in a study of gammadelta T cells in human blood. TCRdb ran CATT on the RT-PCR reads. The repertoire holds about 1,700 delta-chain clones, with around 6.3% as singletons. The sequenced sample consisted of non-Vgamma9Vdelta2 gamma-delta T cells from fetal blood. These TCRs come from a human fetus.

Points on this clone: This may be a read error, as it is one base from a much larger clone. V usage is TRDV3 and J usage is TRDJ3, with 8 bases that match TRDD3. No J gene was available from TCRdb, and it was assigned here by a germline match of the DNA. The CDR3 runs 18 residues. V trimming: 2 bases; J trimming: 2 bases; junction bases outside the gene matches: 11. CDR1 and CDR2 (germline): TVYSNPD, GDNSRS (reference sequence). CDR3 loop: CAFAAGGHLAWDTRQMFF. As DNA, the CDR3 is TGTGCCTTTGCGGCTGGGGGACACCTTGCCTGGGACACCCGACAGATGTTTTTC.

This clone has a handful of counts. The chain couples TRDV1 to TRDJ2; 13 bases align to TRDD3. Germline loops: CDR1 TSWWSYY, CDR2 QGS. V shed 5 bases, J shed 0 bases, and the junction held 6 bases outside the gene matches. This CDR3 contains 18 residues. Written as DNA, the CDR3 is TGTGCTCTTGGGAGGCCTACTGGGGGATACGCTTTGACAGCACAACTCTTCTTT. Protein sequence: CALGRPTGGYALTAQLFF.

Relative to its sample, this clone is medium-sized. V gene TRDV1 combines with J gene TRDJ3, with 8 positions matching TRDD3. CDR1 and CDR2 from the germline V gene are TSWWSYY and QGS. With V trimmed by 0 bases and J by 0 bases, 10 bases remained unmatched. This CDR3 is 21 amino acids long. CDR3 coding DNA: TGTGCTCTTGGGGAACTAAACCTACTGGGGGTCCGCTCCTGGGACACCCGACAGATGTTTTTC. Translation gives CALGELNLLGVRSWDTRQMFF.

By its share, this clone is medium-sized. The chain carries TRDV3 and TRDJ2; D call uncertain. The CDR3 has 12 residues. Germline V CDR1 and CDR2: TVYSNPD, GDNSRS (reference sequence). The germline V and J ends were trimmed by 4 bases and 2 bases, with 8 bases remaining between them. CDR3: CASAQLTAQLFF. DNA of the CDR3: TGTGCCTCCGCCCAATTGACAGCACAACTCTTCTTT.

This clone qualifies as medium-sized (0.01 to 0.1%). This chain uses TRDV3 with TRDJ1; 8 bases are a match to TRDD3. The junction had 9 bases not matched to a gene; V was cut back by 5 bases and J by 4 bases. CDR1 and CDR2 (germline): TVYSNPD, GDNSRS (reference sequence). The CDR3 sequence is 13 residues long. CDR3 region: CAVWGDKVDKLIF. The DNA for the CDR3 is TGTGCCGTATGGGGGGATAAGGTCGATAAACTCATCTTT.

As regards this clone: Only one base separates this from a far larger clonotype, so it likely reflects a read error. This chain uses TRDV3 with TRDJ1, with D perhaps matching TRDD3 (6 bases). V was cut by 1 base and J by 0 bases, with 9 bases left in between. There are 13 residues in the CDR3. Per the germline V gene, CDR1 is TVYSNPD and CDR2 is GDNSRS (reference sequence). The CDR3, as DNA: TGTGCCTTTACTGGGGTATACACCGATAAACTCATCTTT. Translating gives CAFTGVYTDKLIF.

This clone was seen just once. This likely came from a read error, as a far larger clone is one base away. No V gene was called, though TRDJ2 was called as the J gene; TRDD3 is the table's D call and was not checked against the DNA. The CDR3 length is 15 residues. CDR3 amino acids: CAVSLGEAFTAQLFF. The CDR3 coding sequence is TGTGCTGTGAGCCTGGGGGAAGCTTTTACAGCACAACTCTTCTTT.

Regarding this clone: This may come from a read error, since a much larger clone is one base off. This chain connects TRDV2 to TRDJ3; 7 nucleotides agree with TRDD3. TCRdb is silent on the J gene; assignment here came from matching the DNA to germline. V was pared by 0 bases and J by 2 bases, with 3 bases of the junction left unmatched. The germline V gene has CDR1 GEAIGNYY and CDR2 EKD. The CDR3 is 17 amino acids. The CDR3 sequence is CACDTRGIPWDTRQMFF. CDR3 sequence (DNA): TGTGCCTGTGACACCCGGGGGATCCCCTGGGACACCCGACAGATGTTTTTC.

This clone is judged medium-sized (0.01 to 0.1%). V usage is TRDV1 and J usage is TRDJ3; 8 nucleotides match TRDD3. The CDR3 length is 16 residues. Germline CDR1 TSWWSYY, CDR2 QGS. The V and J ends lost 2 bases and 4 bases, in that order; junction bases with no gene match: 1. The CDR3 loop is CALGELGDWDTRQMFF. The CDR3 coding sequence is TGTGCTCTTGGGGAATTGGGGGATTGGGACACCCGACAGATGTTTTTC.

By share, this clone counts as large. The sample has other DNA sequences that encode this CDR3 too. This chain links TRDV2 with TRDJ1; 11 bases map to TRDD3. J lost 3 bases, V lost 1 base, and 0 bases had no gene match. Germline V gives CDR1 GEAIGNYY, CDR2 EKD. This CDR3 is 14 amino acids long. CDR3 nucleotides: TGTGCCTGTGACACTGGGGGATACGCCGATAAACTCATCTTT. Its translation: CACDTGGYADKLIF.

This clone has more than one count but fewer than ten. A much more abundant neighbour one base away suggests this may be a read error. Additional DNA sequences in this sample encode the identical CDR3. This sequence joins TRDV1 and TRDJ2; 10 bases line up with TRDD3. This CDR3 spans 14 amino acids. Germline V gene sequence: CDR1 TSWWSYY, CDR2 QGS. As DNA, the CDR3 is TGTGCGCTTGGGGAACTGGGGGATACAGCACAACTCTTCTTT. Amino acid sequence: CALGELGDTAQLFF.

Details on this clone: A far larger clone is one nucleotide away, so this likely arose from a read error. The chain links TRDV1 to TRDJ1; 12 nucleotides agree with TRDD3. The CDR3 extends over 14 amino acids. The V gene's germline CDR1 is TSWWSYY and CDR2 QGS. The CDR3 protein is CALGEYWGIHKRIF. As DNA, the CDR3 is TGTGCTCTTGGGGAGTACTGGGGGATACATAAACGCATCTTT.

Sample share makes this clone large. This chain uses TRAV29/DV5 with TRDJ2; no firm D call. V lost 0 bases and J lost 1, with 10 bases in between. This CDR3 spans 15 amino acids. CDR1 and CDR2 from the germline V gene are NSMFDY and ISSIKDK. CDR3 loop: CAASAGVYLTAQLFF. The CDR3 DNA reads as TGTGCAGCAAGCGCAGGGGTTTATTTGACAGCACAACTCTTCTTT.

By share, this clone ranks as medium-sized (0.01 to 0.1%). The rearrangement uses TRDV1 and TRDJ3; 8 nucleotides agree with TRDD3. This CDR3 contains 19 residues. From germline, CDR1 is TSWWSYY and CDR2 QGS. J lost 0 bases, V lost 0 bases, and 4 bases had no gene match. The CDR3 protein is CALGELGDRDSWDTRQMFF. CDR3 bases: TGTGCTCTTGGGGAACTGGGGGATAGAGACTCCTGGGACACCCGACAGATGTTTTTC.

This clone was observed a few times. This likely stems from a read error, as it lies one base from a far larger clone. The sample holds other DNA sequences that translate to the same CDR3. V gene TRDV1 combines with J gene TRDJ2, with no clear D. This CDR3 is built from 16 residues. V lost 0 bases to trimming and J lost 0 bases, with 8 bases between them. Germline V CDR1 and CDR2: TSWWSYY, QGS. Here the CDR3 reads CALGELGLALTAQLFF. DNA of the CDR3: TGTGCTCTTGGGGAACTAGGGTTAGCTTTGACAGCACAACTCTTCTTT.

This clone has only a few counts. A far larger clone is one nucleotide away, so this likely arose from a read error. The chain links TRDV3 to TRDJ2, with 12 nucleotides matching TRDD3. CDR3 length: 15 residues. Germline CDR1 reads TVYSNPD; CDR2 reads GDNSRS (reference sequence). The junction had 4 bases not matched to a gene; V was cut back by 5 bases and J by 0 bases. The CDR3 region is CAVYWGIPLTAQLFF. CDR3 sequence (DNA): TGTGCCGTGTACTGGGGGATACCTTTGACAGCACAACTCTTCTTT. Drawing the rest from reference TRDV3 and TRDJ2, the complete variable domain is CDKVTQSSPDQTVASGSEVVLLCTYDTVYSNPDLFWYRIRPDYSFQFVFYGDNSRSEGADFTQGRFSVKHILTQKAFHLVISPVRTEDSATYYCAVYWGIPLTAQLFFGKGTQLIVEP.

This clone is medium-sized. The V gene is TRDV1, the J gene TRDJ3; the match to TRDD3 covers 7 bases. Losses at the gene ends were 2 bases for V and 2 bases for J; bases not matched to a gene: 6. There are 18 residues in the CDR3. Germline V gene data show CDR1 as TSWWSYY and CDR2 as QGS. This CDR3 is CALGEGWGSTWDTRQMFF. In DNA form, the CDR3 reads TGTGCTCTTGGGGAAGGGTGGGGGAGTACCTGGGACACCCGACAGATGTTTTTC.

The sample holds a few counts of this clone. A far larger clone differs by one base, so this is likely a read error. Other DNA variants within this sample encode the same CDR3. The chain links TRAV29/DV5 to TRDJ2; TRDD3 matches 12 bases. CDR1 and CDR2 (germline): NSMFDY, ISSIKDK. The CDR3 covers 15 residues. This chain's CDR3 is CAASTGGYLTAQLFF. The CDR3 nucleotides are TGTGCAGCAAGTACTGGGGGATACTTGACAGCACAACTCTTCTTC. Drawing the rest from reference TRAV29/DV5 and TRDJ2, the complete variable domain is DQQVKQNSPSLSVQEGRISILNCDYTNSMFDYFLWYKKYPAEGPTFLISISSIKDKNEDGRFTVFLNKSAKHLSLHIVPSQPGDSAVYFCAASTGGYLTAQLFFGKGTQLIVEP.

With regard to this clone: A read error may be the cause here, since a much bigger clone is one base away. V and J are TRDV1 and TRDJ2, with 10 nucleotides matching TRDD3. V shed 0 bases and J 6 bases; nucleotides not matched to a gene: 25. Germline CDR1 reads TSWWSYY; CDR2 reads QGS. This CDR3 has 23 residues. The CDR3 spells CALGELPLNWGIGAWPRSAQLFF. CDR3 sequence (DNA): TGTGCTCTTGGGGAACTTCCCCTTAACTGGGGGATCGGGGCTTGGCCGAGGTCAGCACAACTCTTCTTT.

This clone is labeled medium-sized (0.01 to 0.1%). The chain couples TRDV2 to TRDJ1; 10 bases align to TRDD3. This CDR3 comprises 16 residues. The V gene's germline CDR1 is GEAIGNYY and CDR2 EKD. J was trimmed by 0 bases and V by 2 bases; bases with no gene match: 5. Here the CDR3 DNA reads TGTGCCTGTGACAAGTACTGGGGGATGTACACCGATAAACTCATCTTT. Translation: CACDKYWGMYTDKLIF.